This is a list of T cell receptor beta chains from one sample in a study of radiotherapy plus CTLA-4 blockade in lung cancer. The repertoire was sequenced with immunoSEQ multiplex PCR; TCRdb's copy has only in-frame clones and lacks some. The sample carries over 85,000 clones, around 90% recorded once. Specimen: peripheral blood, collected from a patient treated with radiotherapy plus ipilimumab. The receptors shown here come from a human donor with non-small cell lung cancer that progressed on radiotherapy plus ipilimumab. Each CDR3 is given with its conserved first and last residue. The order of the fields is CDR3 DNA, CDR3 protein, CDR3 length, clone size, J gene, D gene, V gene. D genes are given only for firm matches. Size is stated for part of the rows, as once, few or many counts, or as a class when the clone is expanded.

cdr3_nt: TGCGCCAGCAGCGCCAGGGAGACCCAGTACTTC; cdr3_aa: CASSARETQYF; cdr3_length: 11; clone_size: .; j_call: TRBJ2-5; d_call: .; v_call: TRBV5-1
cdr3_nt: TGTGCCAGCAGCTCCCACTCATCCCGACAGGGTAGAAACACCTTC; cdr3_aa: CASSSHSSRQGRNTF; cdr3_length: 15; clone_size: .; j_call: TRBJ1-2; d_call: TRBD1; v_call: TRBV7-3
cdr3_nt: TGTGCCAGTAGTAAGTCGACAGGGTATATTGAAAAACTGTTTTTT; cdr3_aa: CASSKSTGYIEKLFF; cdr3_length: 15; clone_size: .; j_call: TRBJ1-4; d_call: TRBD1; v_call: TRBV19
cdr3_nt: TGTGCCAGTGGCCCCCCCGGTGTGAGCACTGAAGCTTTCTTT; cdr3_aa: CASGPPGVSTEAFF; cdr3_length: 14; clone_size: .; j_call: TRBJ1-1; d_call: .; v_call: TRBV19
cdr3_nt: TGTGCCAGCAGCTTGGGGGGCGGAATAGAGCAGTACTTC; cdr3_aa: CASSLGGGIEQYF; cdr3_length: 13; clone_size: .; j_call: TRBJ2-7; d_call: .; v_call: TRBV5-7
cdr3_nt: TGTGCCAGCAGCCCAAGTAGCGGGAGAGGGAACAATGAGCAGTTCTTC; cdr3_aa: CASSPSSGRGNNEQFF; cdr3_length: 16; clone_size: .; j_call: TRBJ2-1; d_call: TRBD2; v_call: TRBV7-9
cdr3_nt: TGTGCCAGCAGTGAACGGGCTAGCGGGGGATACAATGAGCAGTTCTTC; cdr3_aa: CASSERASGGYNEQFF; cdr3_length: 16; clone_size: .; j_call: TRBJ2-1; d_call: TRBD2; v_call: TRBV6-1
cdr3_nt: TGCAGCGTTGAACAAACTAGGAACACTGAAGCTTTCTTT; cdr3_aa: CSVEQTRNTEAFF; cdr3_length: 13; clone_size: .; j_call: TRBJ1-1; d_call: .; v_call: TRBV29-1
cdr3_nt: TGTGCCAGCAGTTCCGGGAGGGGAGCTAACTATGGCTACACCTTC; cdr3_aa: CASSSGRGANYGYTF; cdr3_length: 15; clone_size: .; j_call: TRBJ1-2; d_call: .; v_call: TRBV28
cdr3_nt: TGCAGCGTTTTGCCTCCTACTGAAGCTTTCTTT; cdr3_aa: CSVLPPTEAFF; cdr3_length: 11; clone_size: .; j_call: TRBJ1-1; d_call: .; v_call: TRBV29-1
cdr3_nt: TGTGCCAGCAGCGTAGTAAGTAGCCCCTACGAGCAGTACTTC; cdr3_aa: CASSVVSSPYEQYF; cdr3_length: 14; clone_size: .; j_call: TRBJ2-7; d_call: .; v_call: TRBV9
cdr3_nt: TGCAGCGTTGAGGAGCGGGACCCCTACGAGCAGTACTTC; cdr3_aa: CSVEERDPYEQYF; cdr3_length: 13; clone_size: .; j_call: TRBJ2-7; d_call: TRBD2; v_call: TRBV29-1
cdr3_nt: TGTGCCAGCAGAGGCTCAGGGATAAGTGAAAAACTGTTTTTT; cdr3_aa: CASRGSGISEKLFF; cdr3_length: 14; clone_size: .; j_call: TRBJ1-4; d_call: .; v_call: TRBV14
cdr3_nt: TGTGCCAGCAGTGTAGTTCTAGCGGGAGTGGGCGGGGAGCTGTTTTTT; cdr3_aa: CASSVVLAGVGGELFF; cdr3_length: 16; clone_size: .; j_call: TRBJ2-2; d_call: TRBD2; v_call: TRBV2
cdr3_nt: TGTGCCAGCAGTTACGACAGGAATCAAGAGACCCAGTACTTC; cdr3_aa: CASSYDRNQETQYF; cdr3_length: 14; clone_size: .; j_call: TRBJ2-5; d_call: .; v_call: TRBV6-5
cdr3_nt: TGTGCCAGCAGGACTAGCGGGAGATCTGGCGAGACCCAGTACTTC; cdr3_aa: CASRTSGRSGETQYF; cdr3_length: 15; clone_size: .; j_call: TRBJ2-5; d_call: TRBD2; v_call: TRBV27
cdr3_nt: TGTGCCAGTAATCCGGGTCTCGACTATGGCTACACCTTC; cdr3_aa: CASNPGLDYGYTF; cdr3_length: 13; clone_size: .; j_call: TRBJ1-2; d_call: .; v_call: TRBV19
cdr3_nt: TGTGCCATCAGTGGGACAGGGAACAACAATGAGCAGTTCTTC; cdr3_aa: CAISGTGNNNEQFF; cdr3_length: 14; clone_size: once; j_call: TRBJ2-1; d_call: TRBD1; v_call: TRBV10-3
cdr3_nt: TGTGCCAGCAGTTTCGGACGCCCGACTAGCGGGAGACCCTACGAGCAGTACTTC; cdr3_aa: CASSFGRPTSGRPYEQYF; cdr3_length: 18; clone_size: .; j_call: TRBJ2-7; d_call: TRBD2; v_call: TRBV27
cdr3_nt: TGCGCCAGCAGTCCCGGCGGGGGGGAGCAGTTCTTC; cdr3_aa: CASSPGGGEQFF; cdr3_length: 12; clone_size: once; j_call: TRBJ2-1; d_call: TRBD2; v_call: TRBV4-1
cdr3_nt: TGCAGCGTTGGGTGGCGGGGTAGCACAGATACGCAGTATTTT; cdr3_aa: CSVGWRGSTDTQYF; cdr3_length: 14; clone_size: .; j_call: TRBJ2-3; d_call: .; v_call: TRBV29-1
cdr3_nt: TGTGCCAGCAGCTTCGTCCCGGGACAGGTCGGGAGAAACACCATATATTTT; cdr3_aa: CASSFVPGQVGRNTIYF; cdr3_length: 17; clone_size: .; j_call: TRBJ1-3; d_call: TRBD1; v_call: TRBV11-2
cdr3_nt: TGTGCCAGCAGCCTACGGGGGGCGGGCACAGATACGCAGTATTTT; cdr3_aa: CASSLRGAGTDTQYF; cdr3_length: 15; clone_size: once; j_call: TRBJ2-3; d_call: .; v_call: TRBV9
cdr3_nt: TGCGCCAGCAGCTCCAGTAAACTAGCGGGAGGAAACACCGGGGAGCTGTTTTTT; cdr3_aa: CASSSSKLAGGNTGELFF; cdr3_length: 18; clone_size: .; j_call: TRBJ2-2; d_call: TRBD2; v_call: TRBV5-1
cdr3_nt: TGTGCCAGCAGACTAGCGGGAGCCTCCTACAATGAGCAGTTCTTC; cdr3_aa: CASRLAGASYNEQFF; cdr3_length: 15; clone_size: .; j_call: TRBJ2-1; d_call: TRBD2; v_call: TRBV11-2
cdr3_nt: TGTGCCAGCAGCCCAACGAGGGGGCACACTGAAGCTTTCTTT; cdr3_aa: CASSPTRGHTEAFF; cdr3_length: 14; clone_size: .; j_call: TRBJ1-1; d_call: TRBD1; v_call: TRBV9
cdr3_nt: TGTGCCAGCAGCTTGCCAGGTACAAACACTGAAGCTTTCTTT; cdr3_aa: CASSLPGTNTEAFF; cdr3_length: 14; clone_size: .; j_call: TRBJ1-1; d_call: .; v_call: TRBV5-6
cdr3_nt: TGTGCCAGCTCACCACCTACAGGAGCTAACTATGGCTACACCTTC; cdr3_aa: CASSPPTGANYGYTF; cdr3_length: 15; clone_size: .; j_call: TRBJ1-2; d_call: .; v_call: TRBV18
cdr3_nt: TGTGCCAGCCGACTAGCTGGAACCGGGGAGCTGTTTTTT; cdr3_aa: CASRLAGTGELFF; cdr3_length: 13; clone_size: once; j_call: TRBJ2-2; d_call: TRBD2; v_call: TRBV2
cdr3_nt: TGTGCCAGTAGTAAAACGGGGAACACTGAAGCTTTCTTT; cdr3_aa: CASSKTGNTEAFF; cdr3_length: 13; clone_size: once; j_call: TRBJ1-1; d_call: .; v_call: TRBV19
cdr3_nt: TGTGCCAGTAGTCTGGACAGGGAGGATGAAAAACTGTTTTTT; cdr3_aa: CASSLDREDEKLFF; cdr3_length: 14; clone_size: .; j_call: TRBJ1-4; d_call: TRBD1; v_call: TRBV19
cdr3_nt: TGCGCCAGGATACCAGGGGCAGGGGAGCAGTTCTTC; cdr3_aa: CARIPGAGEQFF; cdr3_length: 12; clone_size: .; j_call: TRBJ2-1; d_call: .; v_call: TRBV23-1
cdr3_nt: TGTGCCAGCAGCCCCACTACCAGCTCCTACGAGCAGTACTTC; cdr3_aa: CASSPTTSSYEQYF; cdr3_length: 14; clone_size: .; j_call: TRBJ2-7; d_call: .; v_call: TRBV2
cdr3_nt: TGTGCCAGTAGTACTGGACAGGGAGCTGGCTACACCTTC; cdr3_aa: CASSTGQGAGYTF; cdr3_length: 13; clone_size: .; j_call: TRBJ1-2; d_call: TRBD1; v_call: TRBV19
cdr3_nt: TGTGCCAGCAGCCCAACAGGGGCGGAAGAGACCCAGTACTTC; cdr3_aa: CASSPTGAEETQYF; cdr3_length: 14; clone_size: .; j_call: TRBJ2-5; d_call: TRBD1; v_call: TRBV7-3
cdr3_nt: TGTGCCAGCAGGTCGCGGGGGCTAATGAACACTGAAGCTTTCTTT; cdr3_aa: CASRSRGLMNTEAFF; cdr3_length: 15; clone_size: .; j_call: TRBJ1-1; d_call: .; v_call: TRBV6-5
cdr3_nt: TGTGCCAGCAGTGTTGTCAGGGCGGACACTGAAGCTTTCTTT; cdr3_aa: CASSVVRADTEAFF; cdr3_length: 14; clone_size: .; j_call: TRBJ1-1; d_call: .; v_call: TRBV2
cdr3_nt: TGTGCCAGCAGTGAGAAGGGGACAGGGCCCGGGGAGCTGTTTTTT; cdr3_aa: CASSEKGTGPGELFF; cdr3_length: 15; clone_size: .; j_call: TRBJ2-2; d_call: TRBD1; v_call: TRBV6-1
cdr3_nt: TGCGCCAGCAGCTTGGATGGCCGAACCTACAATGAGCAGTTCTTC; cdr3_aa: CASSLDGRTYNEQFF; cdr3_length: 15; clone_size: .; j_call: TRBJ2-1; d_call: .; v_call: TRBV5-1
cdr3_nt: TGTGCCAGCAGCCTAACTAGCTTCGACACCGGGGAGCTGTTTTTT; cdr3_aa: CASSLTSFDTGELFF; cdr3_length: 15; clone_size: .; j_call: TRBJ2-2; d_call: .; v_call: TRBV7-8
cdr3_nt: TGTGCCAGCAGCGCCAGGGACAGGCCCACTGAAGCTTTCTTT; cdr3_aa: CASSARDRPTEAFF; cdr3_length: 14; clone_size: .; j_call: TRBJ1-1; d_call: TRBD1; v_call: TRBV9
cdr3_nt: TGTGCCAGCAGCCCAAACAGGGGAAATGAGCAGTTCTTC; cdr3_aa: CASSPNRGNEQFF; cdr3_length: 13; clone_size: .; j_call: TRBJ2-1; d_call: TRBD1; v_call: TRBV11-2
cdr3_nt: TGTGCCAGCAGCTTAGAGGCGAACACCGGGGAGCTGTTTTTT; cdr3_aa: CASSLEANTGELFF; cdr3_length: 14; clone_size: .; j_call: TRBJ2-2; d_call: .; v_call: TRBV7-2
cdr3_nt: TGTGCCACCAGCAGAGATGGGGACATCGTGCCCCAGCATTTT; cdr3_aa: CATSRDGDIVPQHF; cdr3_length: 14; clone_size: .; j_call: TRBJ1-5; d_call: .; v_call: TRBV15
cdr3_nt: TGTGCCAGCAGCTTAGATCCCACAGGGAAGCAGTACTTC; cdr3_aa: CASSLDPTGKQYF; cdr3_length: 13; clone_size: .; j_call: TRBJ2-7; d_call: .; v_call: TRBV11-3
cdr3_nt: TGTGCCAGCAGCTTGGCTAGCAGGACGGATCAAGAGACCCAGTACTTC; cdr3_aa: CASSLASRTDQETQYF; cdr3_length: 16; clone_size: .; j_call: TRBJ2-5; d_call: .; v_call: TRBV13
cdr3_nt: TGTGCCAGCAGTCGACAGGTTACAACTAATGAAAAACTGTTTTTT; cdr3_aa: CASSRQVTTNEKLFF; cdr3_length: 15; clone_size: .; j_call: TRBJ1-4; d_call: .; v_call: TRBV7-2
cdr3_nt: TGTGCCAGCAGCTTGGTTCGAAGCTATGGCTACACCTTC; cdr3_aa: CASSLVRSYGYTF; cdr3_length: 13; clone_size: .; j_call: TRBJ1-2; d_call: .; v_call: TRBV5-6
cdr3_nt: TGTGCCAGCAGCAAAGAGGGGCAGGGTGGTGAGCAGTTCTTC; cdr3_aa: CASSKEGQGGEQFF; cdr3_length: 14; clone_size: .; j_call: TRBJ2-1; d_call: .; v_call: TRBV21-1
cdr3_nt: TGCAGCGTTGACCGATGGGAGCCGGGACAGGGGGCGAGGTATGGCTACACCTTC; cdr3_aa: CSVDRWEPGQGARYGYTF; cdr3_length: 18; clone_size: .; j_call: TRBJ1-2; d_call: TRBD1; v_call: TRBV29-1
cdr3_nt: TGTGCCAGCAGCGCACGGGGGGGGTTGCAGCCCCAGCATTTT; cdr3_aa: CASSARGGLQPQHF; cdr3_length: 14; clone_size: .; j_call: TRBJ1-5; d_call: .; v_call: TRBV7-8
cdr3_nt: TGCGCCAGCAGTAAATCCGGGGAGCTGTTTTTT; cdr3_aa: CASSKSGELFF; cdr3_length: 11; clone_size: .; j_call: TRBJ2-2; d_call: .; v_call: TRBV5-1
cdr3_nt: TGTGCCAGCAGCTCTGGGAGGGGCAGTCAAGAGACCCAGTACTTC; cdr3_aa: CASSSGRGSQETQYF; cdr3_length: 15; clone_size: .; j_call: TRBJ2-5; d_call: TRBD2; v_call: TRBV11-2
cdr3_nt: TGTGCCAGCAGCCCGGTCAGGGGGACGAACGAGCAGTACTTC; cdr3_aa: CASSPVRGTNEQYF; cdr3_length: 14; clone_size: .; j_call: TRBJ2-7; d_call: TRBD1; v_call: TRBV6-6
cdr3_nt: TGTGCCAGCAGTAGGGGACTAGCGGGAGGCCATGGGGAGACCCAGTACTTC; cdr3_aa: CASSRGLAGGHGETQYF; cdr3_length: 17; clone_size: .; j_call: TRBJ2-5; d_call: TRBD2; v_call: TRBV4-2
cdr3_nt: TGTGCCAGTAGTATAAACAGGGGGCAGAGTGGCTACACCTTC; cdr3_aa: CASSINRGQSGYTF; cdr3_length: 14; clone_size: .; j_call: TRBJ1-2; d_call: TRBD1; v_call: TRBV19
cdr3_nt: TGTGCCAGCACCCCTAGCGGGAGGGCGGTCACCGGGGAGCTGTTTTTT; cdr3_aa: CASTPSGRAVTGELFF; cdr3_length: 16; clone_size: .; j_call: TRBJ2-2; d_call: TRBD2; v_call: TRBV2
cdr3_nt: TGTGCCAGCTCCGGACTAGTAGTCAATGAGCAGTTCTTC; cdr3_aa: CASSGLVVNEQFF; cdr3_length: 13; clone_size: .; j_call: TRBJ2-1; d_call: TRBD2; v_call: TRBV6-6
cdr3_nt: TGTGCCAGCAGCTTAGCTCATATGAGCTCCTACGAGCAGTACTTC; cdr3_aa: CASSLAHMSSYEQYF; cdr3_length: 15; clone_size: few; j_call: TRBJ2-7; d_call: .; v_call: TRBV7-9
cdr3_nt: TGTGCCAGCAGGGCCGGGGAGCTGTTTTTT; cdr3_aa: CASRAGELFF; cdr3_length: 10; clone_size: .; j_call: TRBJ2-2; d_call: .; v_call: TRBV21-1